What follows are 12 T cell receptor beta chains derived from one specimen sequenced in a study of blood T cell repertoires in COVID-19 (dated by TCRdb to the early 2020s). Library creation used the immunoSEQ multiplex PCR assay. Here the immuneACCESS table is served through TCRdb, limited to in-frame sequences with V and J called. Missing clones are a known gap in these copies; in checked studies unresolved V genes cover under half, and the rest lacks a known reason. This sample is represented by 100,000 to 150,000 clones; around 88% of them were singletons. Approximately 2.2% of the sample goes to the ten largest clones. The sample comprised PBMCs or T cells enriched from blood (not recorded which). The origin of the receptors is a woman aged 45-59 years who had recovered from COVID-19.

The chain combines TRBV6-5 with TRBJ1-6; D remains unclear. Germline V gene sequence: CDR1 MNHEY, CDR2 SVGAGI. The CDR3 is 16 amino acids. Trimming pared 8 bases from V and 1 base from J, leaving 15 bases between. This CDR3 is CASGYLGSSYNSPLHF. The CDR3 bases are TGTGCCAGCGGGTACTTGGGCAGTTCCTATAATTCACCCCTCCACTTT.

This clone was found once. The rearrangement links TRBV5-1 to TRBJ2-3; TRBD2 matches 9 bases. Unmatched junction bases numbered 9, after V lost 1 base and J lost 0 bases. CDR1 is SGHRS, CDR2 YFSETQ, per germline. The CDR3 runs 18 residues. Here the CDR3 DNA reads TGCGCCAGCAGCTTGAGAAGCGGGGGGTCACCTAGCACAGATACGCAGTATTTT. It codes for CASSLRSGGSPSTDTQYF.

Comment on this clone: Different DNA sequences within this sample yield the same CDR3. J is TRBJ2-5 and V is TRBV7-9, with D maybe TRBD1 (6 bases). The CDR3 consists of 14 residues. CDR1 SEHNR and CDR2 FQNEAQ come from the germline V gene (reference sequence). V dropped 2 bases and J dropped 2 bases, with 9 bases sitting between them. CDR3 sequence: CASSLWTVQETQYF. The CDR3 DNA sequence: TGTGCCAGCAGCTTATGGACAGTTCAAGAGACCCAGTACTTC.

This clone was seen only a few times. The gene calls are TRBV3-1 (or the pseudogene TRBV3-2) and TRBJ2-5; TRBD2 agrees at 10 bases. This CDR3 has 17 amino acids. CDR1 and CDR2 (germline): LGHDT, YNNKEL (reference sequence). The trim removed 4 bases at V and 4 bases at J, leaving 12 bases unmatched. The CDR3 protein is CASSRRRASGGSETQYF. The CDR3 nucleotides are TGTGCCAGCAGCCGGCGGAGGGCTAGCGGGGGATCAGAGACCCAGTACTTC.

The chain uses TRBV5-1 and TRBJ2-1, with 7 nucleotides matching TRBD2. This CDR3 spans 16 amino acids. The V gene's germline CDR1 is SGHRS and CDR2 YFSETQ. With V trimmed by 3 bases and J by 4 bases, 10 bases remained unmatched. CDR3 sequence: CASSSGEGRGYNEQFF. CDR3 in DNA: TGCGCCAGCAGCTCGGGGGAGGGACGGGGATACAATGAGCAGTTCTTC.

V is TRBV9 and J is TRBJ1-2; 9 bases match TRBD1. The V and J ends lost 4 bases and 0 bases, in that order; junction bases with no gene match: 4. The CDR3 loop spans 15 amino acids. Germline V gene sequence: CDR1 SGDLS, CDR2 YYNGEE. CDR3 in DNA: TGTGCCAGCAGCCTACAGGGGGCGCCTAACTATGGCTACACCTTC. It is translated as CASSLQGAPNYGYTF.

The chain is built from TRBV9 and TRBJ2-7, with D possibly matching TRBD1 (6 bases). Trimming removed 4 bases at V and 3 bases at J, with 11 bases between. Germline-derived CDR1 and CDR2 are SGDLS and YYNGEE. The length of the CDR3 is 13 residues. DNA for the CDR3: TGTGCCAGCAGCTCGATAGGGGGCTACGAGCAGTACTTC. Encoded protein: CASSSIGGYEQYF.

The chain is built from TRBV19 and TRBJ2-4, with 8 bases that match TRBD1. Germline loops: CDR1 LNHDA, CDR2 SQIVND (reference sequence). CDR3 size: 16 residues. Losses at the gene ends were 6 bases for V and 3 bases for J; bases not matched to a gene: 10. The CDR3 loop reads CASSRSGGSSKNIQYF. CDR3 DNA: TGTGCCAGTAGCCGGTCAGGGGGCTCTAGCAAAAACATTCAGTACTTC.

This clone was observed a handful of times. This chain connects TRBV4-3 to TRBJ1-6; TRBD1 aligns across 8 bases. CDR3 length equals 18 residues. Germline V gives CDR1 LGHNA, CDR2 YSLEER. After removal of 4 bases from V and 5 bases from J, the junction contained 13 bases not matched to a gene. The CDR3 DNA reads TGCGCCAGCAGCCGACCTTCGACTGGGACAGGAAATAATTCACCCCTCCACTTT. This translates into CASSRPSTGTGNNSPLHF.

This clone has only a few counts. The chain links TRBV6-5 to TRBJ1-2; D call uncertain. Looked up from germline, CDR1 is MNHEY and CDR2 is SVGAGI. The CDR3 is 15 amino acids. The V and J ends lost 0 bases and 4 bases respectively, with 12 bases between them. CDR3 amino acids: CASSYSGRVGYGYTF. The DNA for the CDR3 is TGTGCCAGCAGTTACTCAGGGAGGGTTGGCTATGGCTACACCTTC.

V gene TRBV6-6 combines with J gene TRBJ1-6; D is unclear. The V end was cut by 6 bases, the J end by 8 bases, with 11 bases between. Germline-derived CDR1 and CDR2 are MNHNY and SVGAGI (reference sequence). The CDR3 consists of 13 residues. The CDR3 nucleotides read TGTGCCAGCAGGGAGGCCTCGGATTCACCCCTCCACTTT. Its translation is CASREASDSPLHF.

CDR3 coding DNA: TGTGCCACCAGCAGATCTGGAGCAGCGACTAATGAAAAACTGTTTTTT. Its translation is CATSRSGAATNEKLFF. The chain combines TRBV15 with TRBJ1-4, with no clear D. This CDR3 is built from 16 residues. Trimming left V 2 bases short and J 2 bases short, with 12 bases between. Germline CDR1 LNHNV, CDR2 YYDKDF (reference sequence).